This TCR beta chain was observed in a study of T-cell memory formation after mild COVID-19. Regarding this clonotype: What it binds is not known.

Study-level results: Pre-infection memory contained some responding clones, which suggested that cross-reactive memory had joined.

Germline V gene sequence: CDR1 MGHRA, CDR2 YSYEKL. V gave up 4 bases and J gave up 0 bases; unmatched junction bases: 5. The CDR3 is 16 amino acids. 5'RACE, which relied on constant-segment primers, yielded TCR alpha and TCR beta cDNA libraries carrying sample barcodes and UMIs. TCRdb passed the 5' RACE reads through MiXCR, listing each CDR3 protein once. The data hold some 190,000 distinct CDR3 sequences, with 15% to 20% observed a single time. Sequencing was performed on PBMCs or a T cell subset sorted from them (not recorded which). The chain links TRBV4-1 to TRBJ2-7, with 11 bases aligning to TRBD2. The clonotype comes from an adult woman who had mild COVID-19 (a few samples of this study predate the infection). Cell type and time point are not known. Written as DNA, the CDR3 is TGCGCCAGCAGCCGGCTAGCGGGGGGTTTCTCCTACGAGCAGTACTTC. The encoded protein is CASSRLAGGFSYEQYF.